The source of this T cell receptor beta chain is a study of tumor-infiltrating lymphocytes in oesophageal squamous cell carcinoma. The CDR3 is made up of 14 amino acids. Trimming took off 0 bases at V and 6 bases at J, with 9 bases between the two ends. CDR1 is LNHDA, CDR2 SQIVND, per germline (reference sequence). This clonotype has only a few counts. TCRdb processed the PCR reads anew with MiXCR; each CDR3 protein has one entry. This table has 6,200 or so distinct CDR3 sequences, 12% to 15% appearing once. The genes are TRBV19 and TRBJ1-5; possibly TRBD1 for D (6 bases). The sample consisted of normal esophageal tissue next to the tumor. The source is a male donor with esophageal squamous cell carcinoma. CDR3: CASSIEAGVQPQHF. The CDR3, as DNA: TGTGCCAGTAGTATAGAGGCAGGGGTTCAGCCCCAGCATTTT.